These 10 T cell receptor beta chains came from one sample sequenced in a study of naive and memory T cell subsets. No antigen has been identified for these receptors. Both TRBC1 and TRBC2 were covered by a beta constant-region primer of two equimolar oligonucleotides. Ligated cDNA was amplified by four rounds of PCR with nested alpha and beta constant-region primers and SP2. One entry per CDR3 protein results from TCRdb running MiXCR on the UMI-ligation and nested PCR reads. Of approximately 140,000 distinct CDR3 sequences in the sample, 20% to 25% were seen once. Study observations and caveats: A few larger clonotypes appeared in naive repertoires, especially CD8, possibly memory cells re-expressing CD45RA.

The sequenced sample consisted of naive CD4+ T cells from blood. These receptors were taken from a human donor in good health.

The chain has TRBV9 and TRBJ2-7, with D possibly matching TRBD1 (6 bases). Germline V CDR1 and CDR2: SGDLS, YYNGEE. CDR3 length: 13 amino acids. Trimming stripped 4 bases from V and 4 bases from J, with 12 bases between. CDR3 sequence (DNA): TGTGCCAGCAGCCTAACGACAGGTTACGAGCAGTACTTC. Its translation: CASSLTTGYEQYF.

The V and J genes are TRBV6-1 and TRBJ2-5; tentative D call: TRBD1 (5 bases). The CDR3 has 13 residues. The germline V gene encodes CDR1 MNHNS and CDR2 SASEGT. With 6 bases removed from V and 5 bases from J, the gap between germline ends came to 13 bases. The CDR3 nucleotides read TGTGCCAGCAGAGTCAGGGATTACGAGACCCAGTACTTC. Translation gives CASRVRDYETQYF.

The CDR3 loop is CASSLNRARETQYF. The CDR3 bases are TGTGCCAGCAGTTTAAACAGGGCTCGAGAGACCCAGTACTTC. The chain joins TRBV6-2 or TRBV6-3 to TRBJ2-5; perhaps TRBD1 as D (6 bases). Germline values: CDR1 MNHEY, CDR2 SVGEGT. The CDR3 contains 14 residues. V was shortened by 4 bases and J by 4 bases, with 13 bases between the two germline ends.

The V gene is TRBV18, the J gene TRBJ2-2, with TRBD1 as a possible D gene (5 bases). Deletions cut 6 bases from V and 0 bases from J, with 11 bases between. Germline loops: CDR1 KGHSH, CDR2 LQKENI. The CDR3 sequence is 15 residues long. The CDR3 loop is CASSHRKSNTGELFF. CDR3 DNA sequence: TGTGCCAGCTCCCACAGGAAATCGAACACCGGGGAGCTGTTTTTT.

The CDR3 protein is CSAQTDRAPYEQYF. CDR3 in DNA: TGCAGTGCTCAAACGGACAGGGCTCCCTACGAGCAGTACTTC. V and J are TRBV20-1 and TRBJ2-7; 8 bases line up with TRBD1. J was trimmed by 2 bases and V by 5 bases; bases with no gene match: 8. The CDR3 covers 14 residues. Germline assignment: CDR1 DFQATT and CDR2 SNEGSKA (reference sequence).

This clonotype was seen a single time. The chain couples TRBV6-4 to TRBJ2-1; 10 bases fit TRBD2. The CDR3 covers 20 residues. The V gene end was trimmed by 5 bases and the J gene end by 8 bases; junction bases not matched to a gene: 24. CDR1 is MRHNA, CDR2 SNTAGT, per germline. CDR3 region: CASSRIPLSLAGVKPYEQFF. CDR3 DNA: TGTGCCAGCAGTCGCATACCTCTCTCCCTAGCGGGAGTAAAACCCTATGAGCAGTTCTTC.

This clonotype was detected many times. V and J are TRBV5-4 and TRBJ2-1; 11 nucleotides line up with TRBD2. Germline CDR1 reads SGHNT; CDR2 reads YYREEE (reference sequence). This CDR3 comprises 16 residues. The V and J ends lost 0 bases and 3 bases, in that order; junction bases with no gene match: 2. The CDR3 bases are TGTGCCAGCAGCTTGGATACTAGCGGGAGCTACAATGAGCAGTTCTTC. The encoded protein is CASSLDTSGSYNEQFF.

At least ten counts were recorded for this clonotype. The chain is built from TRBV5-1 and TRBJ2-1, with D perhaps matching TRBD1 (6 bases). Germline CDR1 and CDR2: SGHRS and YFSETQ. Trimming pared 4 bases from V and 2 bases from J, leaving 13 bases between. The CDR3 is 15 residues long. The CDR3: CASSLTGRAYNEQFF. In DNA, the CDR3 is TGCGCCAGCAGCCTAACAGGGCGCGCCTACAATGAGCAGTTCTTC.

This clonotype was found many times. The chain recombines TRBV10-3 with TRBJ1-1; possible D gene TRBD1, 5 bases. Trimming removed 10 bases from V and 5 bases from J, with 20 bases in between. This CDR3 spans 14 amino acids. Germline V CDR1 and CDR2: ENHRY, SYGVKD. CDR3 sequence: CATQPGPGGTEAFF. The DNA for the CDR3 is TGTGCCACCCAGCCCGGGCCCGGGGGGACTGAAGCTTTCTTT.

This clonotype has more than one count but fewer than ten. CDR3 in amino acids: CASSTGPSANEQFF. The DNA of the CDR3 is TGTGCCAGCAGCACCGGGCCTTCAGCTAATGAGCAGTTCTTC. The chain has TRBV7-9 and TRBJ2-1, with unresolved D. The CDR3 is 14 amino acids. CDR1 and CDR2 from the germline V gene are SEHNR and FQNEAQ (reference sequence). Trimming took off 5 bases at V and 7 bases at J, with 15 bases between the two ends.